The 13 T cell receptor beta chains reported below all come from one sample, sequenced in a study of shared clonotypes between healthy human individuals (dated by TCRdb to 2019 to 2021). The library was generated by the immunoSEQ multiplex PCR assay. TCRdb retrieved this table from immuneACCESS and kept in-frame rearrangements only. Not all clones are present; in checked studies, unresolved V genes account for under half, and no reason is known for the remainder. This sample comprises about 1.1 million clones, 70% to 80% of them detected only once. In total, the top ten clones hold over 0.8% of the sample. The specimen sequenced was memory CD4+ T cells from PBMCs. Sample cell subset or site, as interpreted from the label and publication: CD45RA-negative fraction. All receptors derive from a young man in good health. Some clones in this sample may be carry-over from other donors' samples.

This clone was seen a handful of times. The rearrangement uses TRBV10-3 and TRBJ1-1; tentative D call: TRBD1 (6 bases). Looked up from germline, CDR1 is ENHRY and CDR2 is SYGVKD. V dropped 4 bases and J dropped 6 bases, with 9 bases sitting between them. The CDR3 length is 12 residues. CDR3 in DNA: TGTGCCATCAGTGCACAGGGTTCTGAAGCTTTCTTT. Amino acids: CAISAQGSEAFF.

This chain's CDR3 is CASSTGTGLGEQYF. The CDR3 DNA reads TGTGCCAGCTCAACTGGGACAGGACTGGGGGAGCAGTACTTC. The chain carries TRBV18 and TRBJ2-7; 8 bases agree with TRBD1. This CDR3 has 14 amino acids. The germline gives CDR1 KGHSH, CDR2 LQKENI. The J segment lost 7 bases and the V segment lost 5 bases, leaving 10 bases of the junction unmatched.

The rearrangement joins TRBV18 to TRBJ2-2; no reliable D call. Trimming stripped 0 bases from V and 6 bases from J, with 11 bases between. The CDR3 runs to 15 residues. CDR1 KGHSH and CDR2 LQKENI come from the germline V gene. This chain's CDR3 is CASSPPDGRAGELFF. The CDR3 region has the DNA TGTGCCAGCTCACCACCGGACGGAAGGGCCGGGGAGCTGTTTTTT. Drawing the rest from reference TRBV18 and TRBJ2-2, the complete variable domain is NAGVMQNPRHLVRRRGQEARLRCSPMKGHSHVYWYRQLPEEGLKFMVYLQKENIIDESGMPKERFSAEFPKEGPSILRIQQVVRGDSAAYFCASSPPDGRAGELFFGEGSRLTVL.

The V gene is TRBV18, the J gene TRBJ1-4; tentative D call: TRBD1 (6 bases). The CDR3 extends over 14 amino acids. The germline V gene has CDR1 KGHSH and CDR2 LQKENI. Trimming stripped 3 bases from V and 7 bases from J, with 12 bases between. CDR3 nucleotides: TGTGCCAGCTCACCGCGAGGGGGTTTTGAAAAACTGTTTTTT. Its translation: CASSPRGGFEKLFF.

As to this clone: At the DNA level, this CDR3 is encoded by other sequences in the same sample as well. The J gene is TRBJ2-1, the V gene TRBV27; 8 bases agree with TRBD2. The CDR3 contains 15 residues. V lost 3 bases to trimming and J lost 4 bases; unmatched junction nucleotides: 5. Germline CDR1 reads MNHEY; CDR2 reads SMNVEV (reference sequence). In nucleotides, the CDR3 is TGTGCCAGCAGTTTCGGGCGCGGGAGGTACAATGAGCAGTTCTTC. Translation: CASSFGRGRYNEQFF.

This rearrangement joins TRBV7-9 to TRBJ1-1, with 10 bases fitting TRBD1. V was pared by 5 bases and J by 4 bases, with 7 bases of the junction left unmatched. The germline CDR1 and CDR2 sequences are SEHNR and FQNEAQ (reference sequence). The CDR3 sequence is 15 residues long. The CDR3 sequence: CASSQWDRGGTEAFF. The CDR3 DNA sequence: TGTGCCAGCAGCCAATGGGACAGGGGAGGCACTGAAGCTTTCTTT.

CDR3 sequence reads: CASSTRVARSAGELFF. The DNA for the CDR3 is TGTGCCAGCAGCACACGGGTCGCAAGAAGTGCCGGGGAGCTGTTTTTT. The chain joins TRBV21-1 to TRBJ2-2; the listed D gene, TRBD2, was not tested against the DNA. TRBV21-1 is classified as a pseudogene. The CDR3 covers 16 residues.

The V and J genes are TRBV7-2 and TRBJ2-5, with D perhaps TRBD2 (5 bases). Germline loops: CDR1 SGHTA, CDR2 FQGNSA. This CDR3 is built from 14 residues. The V and J ends lost 5 bases and 1 base respectively, with 11 bases between them. Written as DNA, the CDR3 is TGTGCCAGCAGCGGTGGACTTCTCCAAGAGACCCAGTACTTC. Its protein product is CASSGGLLQETQYF.

The chain couples TRBV4-1 to TRBJ2-1, with TRBD2 matching 9 bases. The germline gives CDR1 MGHRA, CDR2 YSYEKL. The CDR3 contains 16 residues. The trim removed 3 bases at V and 4 bases at J, leaving 7 bases unmatched. The CDR3 protein is CASSQLAGPIYNEQFF. Here the CDR3 DNA reads TGCGCCAGCAGCCAGCTAGCGGGACCGATTTACAATGAGCAGTTCTTC.

The rearrangement uses TRBV28 and TRBJ2-6; no clear D. The CDR3 is 17 residues long. Germline-derived CDR1 and CDR2 are MDHEN and SYDVKM. Trimming pared 1 base from V and 1 base from J, leaving 11 bases between. The CDR3 DNA reads as TGTGCCAGCAGTTTATCAAAGGCAAGGTCTGGGGCCAACGTCCTGACTTTC. Translation gives CASSLSKARSGANVLTF.

The chain joins TRBV6-5 to TRBJ2-7; no definite D call. V lost 4 bases, J lost 1 base, and 17 bases lay in between. In germline, CDR1 is MNHEY, CDR2 SVGAGI. The CDR3 contains 16 residues. The CDR3 here is CASSLPPFRSSYEQYF. CDR3 bases: TGTGCCAGCAGTTTACCGCCCTTCAGGAGTTCCTACGAGCAGTACTTC.

The chain links TRBV18 to TRBJ1-4; TRBD1 might be the D (6 bases). This CDR3 has 13 residues. Germline CDR1 KGHSH, CDR2 LQKENI. Trimming took 5 bases from V and 8 from J, leaving 12 bases between them. CDR3 region: CASSGGQEEKLFF. CDR3 nucleotides: TGTGCCAGCTCAGGGGGGCAGGAGGAAAAACTGTTTTTT.

The chain links TRBV6-5 to TRBJ1-1; D possibly corresponds to TRBD1 (5 bases). The germline gives CDR1 MNHEY, CDR2 SVGAGI. V lost 4 bases, J lost 4 bases, and 13 bases lay in between. The CDR3 is made up of 14 amino acids. The CDR3 region is CASSLKGISTEAFF. Written as DNA, the CDR3 is TGTGCCAGCAGTTTAAAGGGGATCAGCACTGAAGCTTTCTTT.